The 22 T cell receptor beta chains in this list originate from one sample, sequenced in a study of T cell repertoires in cytomegalovirus infection. TCRdb re-analysed the reads in MiXCR, keeping a single row per CDR3 protein. The table shows under 800,000 distinct CDR3 sequences, with about 24% occurring only once. The sample taken for sequencing was CD8+ T cells from PBMCs. Receptors originate from a human donor in good health (CMV status not recorded). Some clones in this sample may be carry-over from other donors' samples.

This clonotype was observed at least ten times. This chain links TRBV6-2 or TRBV6-3 with TRBJ2-2; 8 nucleotides match TRBD1. Germline lookup yields CDR1 MNHEY and CDR2 SVGEGT. J lost 3 bases, V lost 0 bases, and 6 bases had no gene match. This CDR3 has 17 amino acids. The CDR3 nucleotides read TGTGCCAGCAGTTACTCGAGGCAGGGGGCGGACACCGGGGAGCTGTTTTTT. Translating gives CASSYSRQGADTGELFF.

V is TRBV29-1 and J is TRBJ1-2, with TRBD1 as a possible D gene (5 bases). Per germline, CDR1 SQVTM and CDR2 ANQGSEA. V was shortened by 4 bases and J by 3 bases, with 9 bases between the two germline ends. The CDR3 contains 12 residues. The CDR3, as DNA: TGCAGCGTTGCTAGGGGCTACTATGGCTACACCTTC. Protein product: CSVARGYYGYTF.

This clonotype has a count of ten or more. This sequence joins TRBV28 and TRBJ2-5; D possibly corresponds to TRBD1 (5 bases). Trimming removed 4 bases at V and 2 bases at J, with 29 bases between. CDR3 length equals 20 residues. The germline V gene has CDR1 MDHEN and CDR2 SYDVKM. The CDR3 DNA reads as TGTGCCAGCAGTTCTCCGGCCACTCGTCAGGACACCCGGCTACAAGAGACCCAGTACTTC. This encodes CASSSPATRQDTRLQETQYF.

In this sample, this clonotype turned up a few times. This chain links TRBV10-1 with TRBJ2-7, with 10 bases matching TRBD2. With 5 bases clipped from V and 2 bases from J, the junction kept 6 bases outside the gene matches. Germline CDR1 and CDR2: WNHNN and SYGVQD (reference sequence). The CDR3 extends over 15 amino acids. Written as DNA, the CDR3 is TGCGCCAGCAGTTCGGGACTAGCGAGCACCTACGAGCAGTACTTC. Protein product: CASSSGLASTYEQYF.

The chain carries TRBV11-2 and TRBJ1-2; D not resolved. Germline V gene lookup returns CDR1 SGHAT and CDR2 FQNNGV. The ends were cut back, 0 bases at V and 1 base at J, with 12 bases in the middle. This CDR3 comprises 16 residues. The chain's CDR3 is CASSLDLPRFNYGYTF. The CDR3 region has the DNA TGTGCCAGCAGCTTAGATTTACCCCGGTTTAACTATGGCTACACCTTC.

The table lists this clonotype with a few counts. CDR3: CASSLRMAPGEAFF. The CDR3 nucleotides read TGTGCCAGCAGCTTAAGGATGGCCCCCGGTGAAGCTTTCTTT. The V gene is TRBV7-6, the J gene TRBJ1-1; D is uncertain. This CDR3 comprises 14 residues. V was trimmed by 2 bases and J by 7 bases, leaving 14 bases between them. Germline loops: CDR1 SGHVS, CDR2 FNYEAQ.

This clonotype has just a few counts. The J gene is TRBJ2-7, the V gene TRBV20-1, with D possibly matching TRBD1 (6 bases). Trimming took off 0 bases at V and 4 bases at J, with 16 bases between the two ends. Germline values: CDR1 DFQATT, CDR2 SNEGSKA (reference sequence). The CDR3 sequence is 15 residues long. The CDR3 protein is CSARDRSGHPYEQYF. The CDR3 DNA is TGCAGTGCTAGAGATCGGTCGGGACACCCTTACGAGCAGTACTTC.

This clonotype was picked up a small number of times. The chain combines TRBV14 with TRBJ1-1; D gene uncertain. Germline V gives CDR1 SGHDN, CDR2 FVKESK. Trimming stripped 4 bases from V and 3 bases from J, with 6 bases between. This CDR3 has 12 amino acids. Written as DNA, the CDR3 is TGTGCCAGCAGCCCCCAAGACACTGAAGCTTTCTTT. Its protein is CASSPQDTEAFF.

This clonotype was seen only a few times. The gene calls are TRBV5-5 and TRBJ1-6, with D hard to call. The CDR3 is 14 residues long. Trimming left V 5 bases short and J 7 bases short, with 13 bases between. Per germline, CDR1 SGHKS and CDR2 YYEKEE (reference sequence). In DNA, the CDR3 is TGTGCCAGCAGGTTGTGGAGAGTGAATTCACCCCTCCACTTT. It yields the protein CASRLWRVNSPLHF.

The gene calls are TRBV6-6 and TRBJ2-7; tentative D call: TRBD2 (6 bases). CDR1 is MNHNY and CDR2 is SVGAGI in the germline V gene (reference sequence). This CDR3 spans 14 amino acids. This chain's CDR3 is CASSMRGSPYEQYV. The CDR3 region has the DNA TGTGCCAGCAGCATGCGGGGTTCCCCCTATGAGCAGTACGTC.

The chain joins TRBV28 to TRBJ2-3; D unresolved. V was cut by 3 bases and J by 3 bases, with 10 bases left in between. The CDR3 is 14 amino acids. CDR1 is MDHEN and CDR2 is SYDVKM in the germline V gene. The CDR3 loop is CASSLLISTDTQYF. The CDR3 region has the DNA TGTGCCAGCAGTTTGCTGATAAGTACAGATACGCAGTATTTT.

About this clonotype: This may be a read error: a much more frequent sequence differs by one nucleotide. The chain uses TRBV11-2 and TRBJ2-7, with 7 bases lining up with TRBD2. The CDR3 has 15 amino acids. The germline V gene has CDR1 SGHAT and CDR2 FQNNGV. The CDR3 loop reads CVSSLLGGATYEQYF. CDR3 in DNA: TGTGTCAGCAGCTTGCTGGGAGGGGCAACCTACGAGCAGTACTTC.

The chain employs TRBV14 and TRBJ2-7; tentative D call: TRBD1 (6 bases). The V end lost 4 bases, the J end lost 3 bases, and 16 bases lay between the germline ends. CDR3 length equals 15 residues. Germline loops: CDR1 SGHDN, CDR2 FVKESK. As DNA, the CDR3 is TGTGCCAGCAGCCTGGGGGCAGGGGCTTTCTACGAGCAGTACTTC. Encoded protein: CASSLGAGAFYEQYF.

Points on this clonotype: As the CDR3 is not closed by the conserved phenylalanine or tryptophan, this likely results from a read error. The chain joins TRBV2 to TRBJ2-7; D uncertain. Between the trimmed V and J ends, which lost 7 bases and 1 base, there was a span of 8 bases. CDR3 length: 12 amino acids. Per germline, CDR1 SNHLY and CDR2 FYNNEI. This CDR3 reads CASIGSSYEQYY. As DNA, the CDR3 is TGTGCCAGCATCGGCAGTTCCTACGAGCAGTACTAC.

The chain links TRBV11-2 to TRBJ2-1, with 9 bases lining up with TRBD2. There are 16 residues in the CDR3. The germline V gene has CDR1 SGHAT and CDR2 FQNNGV. Losses at the gene ends were 2 bases for V and 9 bases for J; bases not matched to a gene: 11. The CDR3 nucleotides read TGTGCCAGCAGCTTACGCGGGGGGGGTCTACAGGGTGAGCAGTTCTTC. It translates to CASSLRGGGLQGEQFF.

This clonotype was counted a few times. The chain joins TRBV25-1 to TRBJ1-2; D remains unclear. V lost 6 bases and J 5 bases, leaving 10 bases between the germline ends. CDR3 length: 12 amino acids. The V gene's germline CDR1 is MGHDK and CDR2 SYGVNS. The CDR3 DNA sequence: TGTGCCAGCAGCCAGCACAGTTATGGCTACACCTTC. As protein: CASSQHSYGYTF.

A few counts support this clonotype. V and J are TRBV28 and TRBJ1-2; D is undetermined. In germline, CDR1 is MDHEN, CDR2 SYDVKM. Trimming took 5 bases from V and 6 from J, leaving 13 bases between them. This CDR3 is 13 amino acids long. CDR3 in amino acids: CASSPRSRDGYTF. Written as DNA, the CDR3 is TGTGCCAGCAGTCCCCGGTCCAGAGATGGCTACACCTTC.

This clonotype was counted at least ten times. The CDR3 DNA reads as TGTGCCAGCAGCTTAACCGGGACAGGCAATCAGCCCCAGCATTTT. Encoded protein: CASSLTGTGNQPQHF. The rearrangement links TRBV7-9 to TRBJ1-5; 7 bases are shared with TRBD1. Germline CDR1 reads SEHNR; CDR2 reads FQNEAQ (reference sequence). J was trimmed by 2 bases and V by 2 bases; bases with no gene match: 3. The length of the CDR3 is 15 residues.

This clonotype was seen a handful of times. The chain joins TRBV7-2 to TRBJ2-1, with D maybe TRBD2 (5 bases). V was cut by 1 base and J by 7 bases, with 17 bases left in between. The CDR3 extends over 16 amino acids. Germline CDR1 is SGHTA and CDR2 is FQGNSA. CDR3 DNA sequence: TGTGCCAGCAGCTTAGGAATTTACGGCGGGCGGAATGAGCAGTTCTTC. Its translation is CASSLGIYGGRNEQFF.

This clonotype was counted between two and nine times. The J gene is TRBJ2-7, the V gene TRBV4-3; D unclear. Germline CDR1 reads LGHNA; CDR2 reads YSLEER. V lost 4 bases, J lost 2 bases, and 15 bases lay in between. The CDR3 loop spans 15 amino acids. CDR3 coding DNA: TGCGCCAGCAGCCTCGCCTCCGGGCCTACCTACGAGCAGTACGTC. It is translated as CASSLASGPTYEQYV.

This clonotype has a handful of counts. This chain joins TRBV7-9 and TRBJ2-7; D might be TRBD1 (5 bases). The CDR3 spans 12 residues. Germline CDR1 is SEHNR and CDR2 is FQNEAQ (reference sequence). Trimming shortened V by 4 bases and J by 5 bases, and 9 bases separated the two germline ends. CDR3: CASSWLDNEQYV. The CDR3 coding sequence is TGTGCCAGCAGCTGGCTGGACAACGAGCAGTACGTC.

This clonotype came up a few times. The gene calls are TRBV20-1 and TRBJ2-1, with 13 bases that match TRBD2. From germline, CDR1 is DFQATT and CDR2 SNEGSKA (reference sequence). After removal of 7 bases from V and 3 bases from J, the junction contained 6 bases not matched to a gene. CDR3 size: 15 residues. CDR3 region: CSVATSGGLYNEQFF. The CDR3 DNA is TGCAGTGTTGCGACTAGCGGGGGGCTCTACAATGAGCAGTTCTTC.